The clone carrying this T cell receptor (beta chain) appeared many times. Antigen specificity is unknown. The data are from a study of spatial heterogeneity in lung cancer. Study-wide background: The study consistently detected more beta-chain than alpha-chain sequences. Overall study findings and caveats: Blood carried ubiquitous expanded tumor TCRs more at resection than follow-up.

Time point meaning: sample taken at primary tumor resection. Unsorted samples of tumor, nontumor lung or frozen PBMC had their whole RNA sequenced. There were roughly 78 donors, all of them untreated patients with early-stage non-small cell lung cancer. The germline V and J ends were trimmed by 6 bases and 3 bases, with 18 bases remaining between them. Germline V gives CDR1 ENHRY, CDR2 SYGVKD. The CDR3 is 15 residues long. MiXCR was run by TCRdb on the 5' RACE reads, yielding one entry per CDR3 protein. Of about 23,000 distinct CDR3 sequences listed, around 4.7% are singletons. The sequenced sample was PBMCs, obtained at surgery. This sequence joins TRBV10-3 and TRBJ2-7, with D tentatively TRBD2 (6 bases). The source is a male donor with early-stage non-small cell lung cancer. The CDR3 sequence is CAIRSGRGSDYEQYF. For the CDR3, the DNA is TGTGCCATCAGGTCGGGGCGGGGCTCTGACTACGAGCAGTACTTC.